This T cell receptor (beta chain) came from a study of blood T cell repertoires in COVID-19. TCRdb's copy holds only in-frame clones and misses some; the assay was immunoSEQ multiplex PCR. In the table there are 140,000 to 150,000 clones, 80% to 90% of which are singletons. The sample consisted of peripheral blood. The clonotype comes from a man younger than 35 with COVID-19, enrolled during active disease.

The CDR3 protein is CAWSGPGQGMTGELFF. The CDR3 DNA reads as TGTGCCTGGAGTGGACCGGGACAGGGAATGACCGGGGAGCTGTTTTTT. The chain joins TRBV30 to TRBJ2-2; TRBD1 matches at 9 bases. This CDR3 has 16 amino acids. J lost 5 bases, V lost 1 base, and 8 bases had no gene match. Per germline, CDR1 GTSNPN and CDR2 SVGIG (reference sequence).